This T cell receptor (beta chain) is drawn from a study of blood T cell repertoires in COVID-19. Across the whole study: PBMCs, B-cell-depleted T cells, or T cells were the source of the cDNA or gDNA that made up the material.

With respect to this clone: One end of the junction varies from germline; a read error may be responsible.

CDR3 length: 15 amino acids. Looked up from germline, CDR1 is MNHEY and CDR2 is SVGEGT. Using immunoSEQ multiplex PCR, the repertoire was profiled, and TCRdb retains in-frame clones only, with some absent. The sample lists almost 250,000 clones; more than 70% were seen once. The sample comprised peripheral blood. The chain joins TRBV6-2 or TRBV6-3 to TRBJ1-2; TRBD1 agrees at 12 bases. The TCR sequence derives from a woman older than 75 with COVID-19, enrolled during active disease. The CDR3 protein is CASSPSAGTGGPYPF. The CDR3 DNA reads TGTGCCAGCAGCCCCTCCGCCGGGACAGGGGGCCCCTACCCCTTC.